This T cell receptor (beta chain) was captured in a study of OX40 agonist ivuxolimab in advanced cancers. Overall study context: An agonistic anti-OX40 (CD134) antibody, ivuxolimab, was used to treat the patients. While on treatment, patients had intravenous ivuxolimab at 0.01 to 10 mg/kg every 2 weeks. Three patients showed partial responses: one hepatocellular carcinoma and two cutaneous melanoma cases. A male proportion of just over 80% was recorded, with mean age around 64 years and range about 20 to 79.

This clone was counted between two and nine times. This table comes from immunoSEQ multiplex PCR, and its TCRdb copy is limited to in-frame clones, with some not included. Of about 74,000 clones listed, approximately 84% are singletons. Germline-derived CDR1 and CDR2 are ENHRY and SYGVKD. The CDR3 runs 15 residues. The V segment lost 4 bases and the J segment 7 bases; nucleotides outside the gene matches: 9. The TCR originated in an adult with an advanced solid tumor such as melanoma, head and neck, liver or kidney cancer. The sequences come from CD4+ or CD8+ T cells sorted from blood, collected in a trial of the OX40 agonist ivuxolimab. The chain recombines TRBV10-3 with TRBJ1-5; 8 positions agree with TRBD1. CDR3 sequence: CAISAGSRGQQPQHF. The CDR3 DNA is TGTGCCATCAGTGCGGGGAGCAGGGGGCAACAGCCCCAGCATTTT.